One TCR beta chain is described in this entry. The source of the sample is a study of blood T cells in healthy people across ages. The CDR3 runs to 18 residues. Germline V gene data show CDR1 as SGHTA and CDR2 as FQGNSA. V lost 1 base and J lost 4; bases outside the gene matches: 10. PCR was performed a second time for about 6 to 11 cycles using a sample-barcoded 5' primer and a J-beta primer mix. Using its own MiXCR run on the 5' RACE reads, TCRdb lists one record per CDR3 protein. Among about 780,000 distinct CDR3 sequences listed, about 62% were seen once. The TCR was taken from a man aged 25-45 years in good health. The sequenced sample consisted of blood. The chain uses TRBV7-2 and TRBJ2-2, with 9 nucleotides matching TRBD1. The CDR3 region has the DNA TGTGCCAGCAGCTTAGGCCCTCCGGGGACAGGGAGCACCGGGGAGCTGTTTTTT. Its protein is CASSLGPPGTGSTGELFF.